This T cell receptor beta chain was found in a study of OX40 agonist ivuxolimab in advanced cancers. Some background on the complete study: The costimulatory receptor OX40 (CD134) was targeted by ivuxolimab, a fully human IgG2 agonistic monoclonal antibody. In the dose-escalation cohort, roughly four fifths of patients were male, and the mean age was around 60 years, with a range of roughly 20 to 80. Intravenous ivuxolimab was administered to patients every 2 weeks at six dose levels: 0.01, 0.1, 0.3, 1.5, 3 and 10 mg/kg. The paper reports the monotherapy dose-escalation portion (N ≈ 50 patients) of the phase I ivuxolimab trial. Three dose-escalation patients achieved partial responses, one with hepatocellular carcinoma and two with cutaneous melanoma. The purpose of peripheral TCRbeta sequencing was to test whether ivuxolimab changed TCR sequence diversity and led to clonal T-cell expansion. Among the approximately 50 dose-escalation patients, some 20 had hepatocellular carcinoma, approximately 15 melanoma, 9 renal cell carcinoma and 9 head and neck cancer. Prior anti-PD-1, anti-PD-L1 or anti-CTLA-4 therapy was permitted, and 40% to 50% of dose-escalation patients had received checkpoint inhibitors. What the study reported, not specific to this receptor: The antigen specificity of the peripheral T cells that underwent clonal expansion was not determined. Partial responders in the 0.1-3.0 mg/kg groups had among the lowest normalized peripheral clonal expansion, especially among CD8+ T cells. After ivuxolimab, more expanded clones were found on average in CD8+ T cells than in CD4+ T cells. Low levels of normalized T-cell clonal expansion were also seen in some patients who did not respond. At doses of 0.1 to 3.0 mg/kg, clonal expansion of both CD4+ and CD8+ blood T cells was observed from baseline to week 6.

The trial excluded patients who had a history of autoimmune disease or who were on systemic immunosuppression. Peripheral blood for TCR sequencing was collected from all dose cohorts at baseline, on cycle 4 day 1, and on cycle 7 day 1. The samples were taken from a phase I, first-in-human, multicenter, open-label dose-escalation trial of ivuxolimab. Adults with locally advanced or metastatic melanoma, renal cell, hepatocellular, or head and neck squamous cell carcinoma were enrolled in the trial. CD4+ and CD8+ T cells were sorted separately from peripheral blood before TCR sequencing. To sequence the TCRbeta CDR3 region, genomic DNA was isolated from the sorted cells. The immunoSEQ Assay was used to sequence the TCRbeta CDR3 regions. TCRdb limited this immuneACCESS table to in-frame rearrangements with V and J called. A share of clones is missing; checked studies link under half to unresolved V genes, and the rest is unexplained. The sample table records around 53,000 clones; about 85% of these occur just once. The top ten clones comprise more than 2.5% of the sample.

From the cysteine up to the phenylalanine, the CDR3 has a length of 15 residues. Of all the DNA, just the CDR3 is kept, 45 bases in frame from base 1. Germline trimming: 6 bases from V, 4 bases from J; junction bases outside gene matches: 10. CDR1 and CDR2, looked up from the germline V gene (reference sequence), are SEHNR and FQNEAQ. On this clone itself: The target of this receptor is not known. No much larger clone exists at a distance of one base, and base qualities are not known.

Here the sequenced sample was CD4+ or CD8+ T cells sorted from blood, taken in a trial of the OX40 agonist ivuxolimab. This receptor was identified in an adult with an advanced solid tumor such as melanoma, head and neck, liver or kidney cancer. The chain is encoded by TRBV7-9 joined to TRBJ1-1, with 8 bases aligning to TRBD1. This receptor carries the CDR3 CASRSDRGWSTEAFF. The DNA is as follows: TGTGCCAGCAGATCCGACAGGGGATGGAGCACTGAAGCTTTCTTT.